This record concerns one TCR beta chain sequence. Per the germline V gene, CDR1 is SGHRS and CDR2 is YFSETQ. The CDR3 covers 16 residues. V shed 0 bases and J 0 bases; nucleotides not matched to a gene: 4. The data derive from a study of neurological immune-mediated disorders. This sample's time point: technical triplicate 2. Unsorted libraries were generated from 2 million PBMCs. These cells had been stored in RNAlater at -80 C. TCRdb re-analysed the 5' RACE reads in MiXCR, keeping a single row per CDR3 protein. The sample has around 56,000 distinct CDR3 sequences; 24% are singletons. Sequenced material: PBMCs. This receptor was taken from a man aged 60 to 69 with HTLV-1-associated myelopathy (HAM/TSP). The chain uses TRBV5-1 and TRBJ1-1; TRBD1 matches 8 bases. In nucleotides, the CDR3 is TGCGCCAGCAGCTTGGATCCAGGGGGCCTGAACACTGAAGCTTTCTTT. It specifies CASSLDPGGLNTEAFF. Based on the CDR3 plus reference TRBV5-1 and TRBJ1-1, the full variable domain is KAGVTQTPRYLIKTRGQQVTLSCSPISGHRSVSWYQQTPGQGLQFLFEYFSETQRNKGNFPGRFSGRQFSNSRSEMNVSTLELGDSALYLCASSLDPGGLNTEAFFGQGTRLTVV.